The present T cell receptor beta chain was sequenced within a study of blood T cell repertoires in COVID-19. The wider study: Samples taken during acute and convalescent COVID-19 were collected in the United States, Italy and Spain.

The length of the CDR3 is 15 residues. Trimming took 9 bases from V and 0 from J; bases not matched to a gene: 6. Germline V gene sequence: CDR1 KGHDR, CDR2 SFDVKD. This clone showed up just a few times. Method: immunoSEQ multiplex PCR; TCRdb's copy keeps in-frame clones and lacks some. The table lists about 200,000 clones, more than 75% of them singletons, with around 13% in the top ten. This chain links TRBV24-1 with TRBJ2-1; 8 bases agree with TRBD2. Sequenced sample: peripheral blood. The clonotype originates from a human donor in a cohort sampled during active COVID-19. The CDR3 DNA reads as TGTGCCACCGCCCCGGGGGGGGGCTCCTACAATGAGCAGTTCTTC. Amino acid sequence: CATAPGGGSYNEQFF.